The present T cell receptor (beta chain) was sequenced within a study of shared clonotypes between healthy human individuals. Study as a whole: Three men and a couple of women, aged 18 to 49, were donors.

In the case of this clone: Its antigen is unknown.

CD45RO-negative, CCR7-selected cells formed the naive CD8 fraction, which excluded terminally differentiated effector memory CD45RA+ cells. Here immunoSEQ multiplex PCR was the method, and the copy in TCRdb shows in-frame clones only, minus some. The table records roughly 550,000 clones, less than 97% of them present only once. The CDR3 runs 15 residues. Trimming left V 3 bases short and J 0 bases short, with 11 bases between. CDR1 and CDR2 (germline): LNHNV, YYDKDF (reference sequence). Study outcomes and limitations: The study found lower generation probabilities in non-shared clonotypes than in those shared by all four donors.

This TCR was recovered from a woman aged 30 to 39 in good health. This chain uses TRBV15 with TRBJ1-1, with D perhaps matching TRBD1 (6 bases). Input material: naive CD8+ T cells sorted from blood. The CDR3 DNA is TGTGCCACCAGCAGCCAAGACAGGCTGAACACTGAAGCTTTCTTT. Protein: CATSSQDRLNTEAFF.